The source of this TCR beta chain is a study of T-cell memory formation after mild COVID-19. For the study at large: Clusters were largely donor specific.

Points from the study as a whole: Among clones peaking at day 37 in the second wave, SARS-CoV-2 specificity remained unconfirmed.

Worth noting for this clonotype: The antigen is not known. One end of the junction is discordant with germline, which a read error may explain.

Germline assignment: CDR1 LGHDT and CDR2 YNNKEL (reference sequence). The CDR3 runs 18 residues. TCRdb reprocessed the 5' RACE reads with MiXCR, giving one entry per CDR3 protein. The sample lists 150,000 to 200,000 distinct CDR3 sequences; about a sixth were seen once. Source material: PBMCs or a T cell subset sorted from them (not recorded which). V and J are TRBV3-1 and TRBJ2-3, with D possibly matching TRBD1 (6 bases). This receptor was obtained from an adult woman who had mild COVID-19 (a few samples of this study predate the infection). Cell type and time point are not known. The CDR3 protein is CASSQAQGRSLGTDTQYF. The CDR3 bases are TGTGCCAGCAGTCAAGCGCAGGGGAGAAGCCTCGGCACAGATACGCAGTATTTT.